The 19 T cell receptor beta chains below were found in one sample sequenced in a study of blood T cells in healthy people across ages. It was with a sample-barcoded 5' primer and a J-beta primer mix that a second PCR of about 6 to 11 cycles was run. From the 5' RACE reads, TCRdb called clonotypes with MiXCR, one entry per CDR3 protein. The sample includes about 1,500,000 distinct CDR3 sequences, 35% to 45% seen only once; the top ten take 7.9%. Sequences were obtained from blood. These receptors were obtained from a woman younger than 35 in good health.

CDR3 DNA sequence: TGTGCCAGCAGTTTAGAGGGAGCGAGAGGGCTCACAGATACGCAGTATTTT. Residues: CASSLEGARGLTDTQYF. The chain is built from TRBV12-3 or TRBV12-4 and TRBJ2-3; TRBD2 is a possible D gene (5 bases). This CDR3 is 17 amino acids long. Trimming cost V 1 base and J 2 bases, with 16 bases left between them.

CDR3 in DNA: TGTGCCAGCAGCCCCTCGGACGGCCAAGAGACCCAGTACTTC. This codes for CASSPSDGQETQYF. This sequence joins TRBV7-9 and TRBJ2-5; D not resolved. This CDR3 comprises 14 residues. Between the trimmed V and J ends, which lost 5 bases and 1 base, there was a span of 11 bases. From germline, CDR1 is SEHNR and CDR2 FQNEAQ (reference sequence).

This clonotype was recorded a few times. The rearrangement uses TRBV4-1 and TRBJ2-7; 7 nucleotides align to TRBD2. After removal of 3 bases from V and 4 bases from J, the junction contained 6 bases not matched to a gene. CDR1 and CDR2 (germline): MGHRA, YSYEKL. This CDR3 has 14 residues. CDR3 residues: CASSQRASGYEQYF. The DNA for the CDR3 is TGCGCCAGCAGCCAGAGGGCTAGCGGTTACGAGCAGTACTTC.

The chain uses TRBV30 and TRBJ2-7; 10 positions agree with TRBD1. The germline gives CDR1 GTSNPN, CDR2 SVGIG (reference sequence). With V trimmed by 5 bases and J by 6 bases, 10 bases remained unmatched. There are 14 residues in the CDR3. The CDR3 loop is CAWDSGTGASEQYF. In DNA, the CDR3 is TGTGCCTGGGATTCCGGGACAGGGGCCAGCGAGCAGTACTTC.

This clonotype came up many times. This sequence joins TRBV5-1 and TRBJ2-3; D uncertain. The V and J ends lost 0 bases and 7 bases respectively, with 6 bases between them. Looked up from germline, CDR1 is SGHRS and CDR2 is YFSETQ. This CDR3 comprises 12 residues. For the CDR3, the DNA is TGCGCCAGCAGCTTGGATCAGAATACGCAGTATTTT. This translates into CASSLDQNTQYF.

This clonotype has ten or more counts. The rearrangement uses TRBV4-2 and TRBJ2-1; no clear D gene. V lost 3 bases, J lost 0 bases, and 9 bases lay in between. The CDR3 runs to 15 residues. Germline V lookup: CDR1 LGHNA, CDR2 YNFKEQ. CDR3 protein: CASSHDGSSYNEQFF. The CDR3, as DNA: TGTGCCAGCAGCCATGACGGCAGCTCCTACAATGAGCAGTTCTTC.

The chain has TRBV15 and TRBJ2-7; TRBD2 agrees at 11 bases. Looked up from germline, CDR1 is LNHNV and CDR2 is YYDKDF (reference sequence). This CDR3 contains 18 residues. The V gene end was trimmed by 5 bases and the J gene end by 6 bases; junction bases not matched to a gene: 18. The CDR3: CATSDPDSGRAHGLEQYF. Here the CDR3 DNA reads TGTGCCACCAGCGATCCTGATAGCGGGAGGGCCCACGGGCTCGAGCAGTACTTC.

The chain joins TRBV28 to TRBJ2-5; 8 nucleotides agree with TRBD2. The CDR3 runs to 15 residues. The V segment lost 3 bases and the J segment 5 bases; nucleotides outside the gene matches: 8. Looked up from germline, CDR1 is MDHEN and CDR2 is SYDVKM. CDR3 sequence reads: CASSLGNSGTETQYF. Here the CDR3 DNA reads TGTGCCAGCAGTTTGGGAAATAGCGGGACTGAGACCCAGTACTTC.

The genes are TRBV12-3 or TRBV12-4 and TRBJ1-2; 12 nucleotides agree with TRBD1. V shed 5 bases and J 2 bases; nucleotides not matched to a gene: 9. The CDR3 runs to 17 residues. DNA for the CDR3: TGTGCCAGCAGTCCACCGGGACAGGGGGCGGGGAACTATGGCTACACCTTC. Translation: CASSPPGQGAGNYGYTF.

V gene TRBV7-2 combines with J gene TRBJ1-1, with D tentatively TRBD1 (5 bases). The CDR3 is 12 residues long. The V gene's germline CDR1 is SGHTA and CDR2 FQGNSA. Between the trimmed V and J ends, which lost 5 bases and 10 bases, there was a span of 14 bases. Written as DNA, the CDR3 is TGTGCCAGCAGCCGCGGGACTTATGTAGCTTTCTTT. Protein sequence: CASSRGTYVAFF.

Only a few counts were recorded for this clonotype. The gene calls are TRBV29-1 and TRBJ2-2; D possibly matches TRBD1 or TRBD2 (6 bases each). The V gene lost 3 bases and the J gene lost 6 bases, with 14 bases spanning the gap. This CDR3 has 14 residues. From germline, CDR1 is SQVTM and CDR2 ANQGSEA. CDR3 protein: CSVDYGGGPGELFF. CDR3 DNA: TGCAGCGTTGATTATGGAGGGGGTCCCGGGGAGCTGTTTTTT.

The chain joins TRBV2 to TRBJ1-2; 9 bases line up with TRBD1. Looked up from germline, CDR1 is SNHLY and CDR2 is FYNNEI. Unmatched junction bases numbered 5, after V lost 2 bases and J lost 7 bases. This CDR3 has 14 amino acids. The DNA for the CDR3 is TGTGCCAGCAGTGAACTACAGGGGGCTGGTGGCTACACCTTC. Its translation is CASSELQGAGGYTF.

This clonotype has just a few counts. The chain couples TRBV20-1 to TRBJ2-6; D perhaps matches TRBD1 (6 bases). This CDR3 is built from 17 residues. Trimming stripped 3 bases from V and 4 bases from J, with 19 bases between. Per the germline V gene, CDR1 is DFQATT and CDR2 is SNEGSKA (reference sequence). CDR3 region: CSASPRQASTGANVLTF. The CDR3 DNA follows: TGCAGTGCTAGCCCGAGACAGGCCTCGACGGGGGCCAACGTCCTGACTTTC.

The chain is built from TRBV29-1 and TRBJ2-5; TRBD2 is a possible D gene (5 bases). The J call may be in error: the DNA end matches TRBJ2-7 better. Germline CDR1 SQVTM, CDR2 ANQGSEA. The CDR3 loop spans 13 amino acids. CDR3 sequence reads: CSVERHSAYEQYF. For the CDR3, the DNA is TGCAGCGTTGAACGGCATAGCGCCTACGAGCAGTACTTC.

This clonotype came up a few times. This chain uses TRBV20-1 with TRBJ2-5, with D maybe TRBD1 (6 bases). Germline V gives CDR1 DFQATT, CDR2 SNEGSKA (reference sequence). The CDR3 sequence is 12 residues long. The V end lost 6 bases, the J end lost 5 bases, and 13 bases lay between the germline ends. The CDR3: CSAPSGEETQYF. As DNA, the CDR3 is TGCAGTGCCCCCTCAGGGGAGGAGACCCAGTACTTC.

The V gene is TRBV11-2, the J gene TRBJ2-5, with no clear D. The length of the CDR3 is 12 residues. The V gene lost 6 bases and the J gene lost 11 bases, with 16 bases spanning the gap. The germline gives CDR1 SGHAT, CDR2 FQNNGV. In nucleotides, the CDR3 is TGTGCCAGCAGAGGCCCTAACAATGAGCAGTACTTC. Translating it yields CASRGPNNEQYF. Looking up the rest from reference TRBV11-2 and TRBJ2-5 gives the full variable domain: EAGVAQSPRYKIIEKRQSVAFWCNPISGHATLYWYQQILGQGPKLLIQFQNNGVVDDSQLPKDRFSAERLKGVDSTLKIQPAKLEDSAVYLCASRGPNNEQYFGPGTRLLVL.

The chain recombines TRBV20-1 with TRBJ2-3; possibly TRBD2 for D (6 bases). Trimming removed 6 bases from V and 4 bases from J, with 20 bases in between. The CDR3 loop spans 15 amino acids. CDR1 is DFQATT, CDR2 SNEGSKA, per germline (reference sequence). The CDR3 bases are TGCAGTGCAGCTAGACTAGGGAGTCTCCCAGATACGCAGTATTTT. This sequence encodes CSAARLGSLPDTQYF.

The chain links TRBV5-1 to TRBJ2-1, with 11 nucleotides matching TRBD2. V was clipped by 0 bases and J by 2 bases; unmatched bases: 7. Looked up from germline, CDR1 is SGHRS and CDR2 is YFSETQ. The CDR3 consists of 18 residues. The CDR3 DNA follows: TGCGCCAGCAGCTTGGGGGTAGCGGGAGGGCCACCCTACAATGAGCAGTTCTTC. It encodes CASSLGVAGGPPYNEQFF.

V and J are TRBV10-2 and TRBJ2-1; a weak D match, TRBD2 (5 bases). The CDR3 is 12 amino acids. Germline V lookup: CDR1 WSHSY, CDR2 SAAADI. V lost 10 bases to trimming and J lost 8 bases, with 15 bases between them. CDR3 sequence: CATMEAGDEQFF. The CDR3 bases are TGCGCCACCATGGAGGCCGGGGATGAGCAGTTCTTC.